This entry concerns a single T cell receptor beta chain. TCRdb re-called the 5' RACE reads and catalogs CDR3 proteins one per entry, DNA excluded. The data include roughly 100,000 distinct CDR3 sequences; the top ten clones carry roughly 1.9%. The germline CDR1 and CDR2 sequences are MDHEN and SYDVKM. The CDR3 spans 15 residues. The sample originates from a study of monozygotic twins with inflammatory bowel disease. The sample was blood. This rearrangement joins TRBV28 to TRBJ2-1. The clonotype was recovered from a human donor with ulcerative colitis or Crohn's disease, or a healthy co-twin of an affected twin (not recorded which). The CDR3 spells CASSTVRFRHNEQFF. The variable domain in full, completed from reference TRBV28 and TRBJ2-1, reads DVKVTQSSRYLVKRTGEKVFLECVQDMDHENMFWYRQDPGLGLRLIYFSYDVKMKEKGDIPEGYSVSREKKERFSLILESASTNQTSMYLCASSTVRFRHNEQFFGPGTRLTVL.